The rows below give T cell receptor beta chains drawn from one sample of a study of blood T cell repertoires in COVID-19. Repertoires were generated with immunoSEQ multiplex PCR, while TCRdb's copy carries only in-frame clones and drops some. The profile shows under 150,000 clones, approximately 90% of them singletons. Specimen: peripheral blood. The receptors derive from a man aged 70-80 years with active COVID-19. Each CDR3 is given with its conserved first and last residue. D genes are given only for firm matches. Clone size is stated in some rows and not others, as once, few, many or a class when expanded.

CDR3nt	CDR3aa	abundance	d_gene	v_gene	j_gene
TGTGCCATCAGGCCGGACAGGGGGCGAGAGCAGTTCTTC	CAIRPDRGREQFF	NA	TRBD1	TRBV10-3	TRBJ2-1
TGTGCCAGCAGCTTAGGGACAGCTAACACCGGGGAGCTGTTTTTT	CASSLGTANTGELFF	NA	TRBD1	TRBV5-5	TRBJ2-2
TGTGCCAGCAGTGGAAAGGGAGCAAGGGAGCAGTACTTC	CASSGKGAREQYF	NA	NA	TRBV7-9	TRBJ2-7
TGTGCCAGCAGCCCCATACCTGGACAGGGGGCCGGACAGCCCCAGCATTTT	CASSPIPGQGAGQPQHF	once	TRBD1	TRBV16	TRBJ1-5
TGTGCCAGCAGTGAAGGGGGCGCTGGCTACACCTTC	CASSEGGAGYTF	NA	NA	TRBV2	TRBJ1-2
TGTGCCAGCAGCTTAGGAGTGGGGGGGGCTAGTCAGCCCCAGCATTTT	CASSLGVGGASQPQHF	NA	NA	TRBV7-6	TRBJ1-5
TGTGCCAGCAGCTTGGGGCCGGTCGGGGAAAAACTGTTTTTT	CASSLGPVGEKLFF	NA	NA	TRBV5-5	TRBJ1-4
TGCGCCAGCAGCTCCAGGGGGTACAGCGGGAACACTGAAGCTTTCTTT	CASSSRGYSGNTEAFF	NA	TRBD1	TRBV4-1	TRBJ1-1
TGTGCCTGGAGCCGGGGACAGATGAACACTGAAGCTTTCTTT	CAWSRGQMNTEAFF	NA	TRBD1	TRBV30	TRBJ1-1
TGTGCCAGTAGTATTGGCGGAAACACCATATATTTT	CASSIGGNTIYF	NA	NA	TRBV19	TRBJ1-3
TGCACCAGCAGCCAAGATTCGGTATGGGGGGTGAACACTGAAGCTTTCTTT	CTSSQDSVWGVNTEAFF	NA	NA	TRBV1	TRBJ1-1
TGTGCCAGCAGTACCCGGGACAGGGGTTCCTACGAGCAGTACTTC	CASSTRDRGSYEQYF	NA	TRBD1	TRBV6-5	TRBJ2-7
TGTGCCAGCAGCCCGGGACAGGGGAATTCACCCCTCCACTTT	CASSPGQGNSPLHF	NA	TRBD1	TRBV7-9	TRBJ1-6
TGTGCCAGCAGCCCTACCGGGACAGGGGTTGGAACGCAGTATTTT	CASSPTGTGVGTQYF	NA	TRBD1	TRBV5-4	TRBJ2-3
TGTGCCAGCAGCCAGCTGGCGGGTGAAGCTTTCTTT	CASSQLAGEAFF	once	NA	TRBV3-1/TRBV3-2	TRBJ1-1
TGTGCCAGCACCCAAGCGGGAGGCTCAGATACGCAGTATTTT	CASTQAGGSDTQYF	NA	TRBD2	TRBV2	TRBJ2-3
TGTGCCAGCAGCGGCGGTTCCGGGACACCGAGGAACTATGGCTACACCTTC	CASSGGSGTPRNYGYTF	NA	NA	TRBV7-9	TRBJ1-2
TGTGCCAGCAGCCAGTATAGCTCTGGAAACACCATATATTTT	CASSQYSSGNTIYF	few	NA	TRBV3-1/TRBV3-2	TRBJ1-3
TGTGCCAGCAGCTCCGTACGGGGGTTCACCGGGGGCAATCAGCCCCAGCATTTT	CASSSVRGFTGGNQPQHF	once	NA	TRBV5-8	TRBJ1-5
TGTGCCAGCAGCCAACGGGGGAGTGGCTACACCTTC	CASSQRGSGYTF	NA	NA	TRBV3-1/TRBV3-2	TRBJ1-2
TGTGCCAGCAGCCCAAGGAGCGCAGTCTACGAGCAGTACTTC	CASSPRSAVYEQYF	once	NA	TRBV7-2	TRBJ2-7
TGCGCCAGCAGCTACGAGATTAATTCACCCCTCCACTTT	CASSYEINSPLHF	NA	NA	TRBV5-1	TRBJ1-6
TGTGCCAGCAGTTTAGCGGGATACGGCGAGCAGTACTTC	CASSLAGYGEQYF	NA	TRBD2	TRBV6-5	TRBJ2-7
TGTGCCAGCAGCCGTAGGGGGACAGGGGTCTACGAGCAGTACTTC	CASSRRGTGVYEQYF	NA	TRBD1	TRBV3-1/TRBV3-2	TRBJ2-7
TGTGCCAGCAGGCAAGCTTCGGTTATCAATCAGCCCCAGCATTTT	CASRQASVINQPQHF	NA	NA	TRBV7-2	TRBJ1-5
TGTGCCAGCAGCCCTCAGTTAGGGGTAAATGGGGAGCTGTTTTTT	CASSPQLGVNGELFF	NA	NA	TRBV5-5	TRBJ2-2
TGTGCCAGCAGCGTTGTACAGGGACCCACGGGGGAGCAGTACTTC	CASSVVQGPTGEQYF	NA	NA	TRBV9	TRBJ2-7
TGTGCCAGTAGAAGGACAGGGCCGAGGGACGAGCAGTACTTC	CASRRTGPRDEQYF	NA	TRBD1	TRBV19	TRBJ2-7
TGTGCCAGCAGCCAGGGACAGGGATCGGGTGGCTACACCTTC	CASSQGQGSGGYTF	NA	TRBD1	TRBV7-2	TRBJ1-2
TGTGCCAGCAGCCTCCCGCCCCTGACTAGCGGTTCCTACGAGCAGTACTTC	CASSLPPLTSGSYEQYF	NA	TRBD2	TRBV7-3	TRBJ2-7
TGTGCCAGCAGTTTTCCTAACACTGAAGCTTTCTTT	CASSFPNTEAFF	NA	NA	TRBV5-5	TRBJ1-1
TGCGCCAGCAGCTTGGCCCTAGCGGGAGGGACCTACGAGCAGTACTTC	CASSLALAGGTYEQYF	NA	TRBD2	TRBV5-1	TRBJ2-7
TGTGCCACCAGTGATTTCCCGGGACTAGCGGGAGGCTCTCTACAGAATGAGCAGTTCTTC	CATSDFPGLAGGSLQNEQFF	NA	TRBD2	TRBV24-1	TRBJ2-1
TGCAGTGCCAATAATGAGGGCGGCTACACCTTC	CSANNEGGYTF	NA	NA	TRBV20-1	TRBJ1-2
TGTGCCAGCAGACTATCAGGGAGGGGCTACACCTTC	CASRLSGRGYTF	NA	NA	TRBV12-3/TRBV12-4	TRBJ1-2
TGTGCCAGCAGTTCAACGGGGACTAGCGGAACCGTTGAGTTCTTC	CASSSTGTSGTVEFF	NA	TRBD2	TRBV28	TRBJ2-1
TGTGCCAGCAGCTTGGGGGGCAATAACTATGGCTACACCTTC	CASSLGGNNYGYTF	NA	NA	TRBV5-4	TRBJ1-2
TGTGCCAGTAGTCTATACACAGATACGCAGTATTTT	CASSLYTDTQYF	NA	NA	TRBV19	TRBJ2-3
TGCGCCAGCAGCTCCGGACAGGCAACTAATGAAAAACTGTTTTTT	CASSSGQATNEKLFF	NA	TRBD1	TRBV5-1	TRBJ1-4
TGTGCCAGCAGCACATACATGAACACTGAAGCTTTCTTT	CASSTYMNTEAFF	NA	NA	TRBV28	TRBJ1-1
TGTGCCAGCACCAATCCCGGAAGGGGTTTGAACACTGAAGCTTTCTTT	CASTNPGRGLNTEAFF	NA	NA	TRBV6-6	TRBJ1-1
TGTGCCAGCAGCTCGAACAGGGTCGGTGGCACCTTC	CASSSNRVGGTF	NA	NA	TRBV11-2	TRBJ1-2
TGCAGCGGGACTGACTCCTACGAGCAGTACTTC	CSGTDSYEQYF	NA	NA	TRBV29-1	TRBJ2-7
TGTGCCAGCAGCTTAGAGGCAGGGGGCCTAGGTAACACTGAAGCTTTCTTT	CASSLEAGGLGNTEAFF	NA	TRBD1	TRBV7-3	TRBJ1-1
TGTGCCAGCAGCCCAACGCCGTGGACTCGAGAGTCAAGCACAGATACGCAGTATTTT	CASSPTPWTRESSTDTQYF	NA	NA	TRBV5-4	TRBJ2-3
TGCGCCAGCAGCCTTTCGGGACAGCTCTACAATGAGCAGTTCTTC	CASSLSGQLYNEQFF	NA	TRBD1	TRBV5-1	TRBJ2-1